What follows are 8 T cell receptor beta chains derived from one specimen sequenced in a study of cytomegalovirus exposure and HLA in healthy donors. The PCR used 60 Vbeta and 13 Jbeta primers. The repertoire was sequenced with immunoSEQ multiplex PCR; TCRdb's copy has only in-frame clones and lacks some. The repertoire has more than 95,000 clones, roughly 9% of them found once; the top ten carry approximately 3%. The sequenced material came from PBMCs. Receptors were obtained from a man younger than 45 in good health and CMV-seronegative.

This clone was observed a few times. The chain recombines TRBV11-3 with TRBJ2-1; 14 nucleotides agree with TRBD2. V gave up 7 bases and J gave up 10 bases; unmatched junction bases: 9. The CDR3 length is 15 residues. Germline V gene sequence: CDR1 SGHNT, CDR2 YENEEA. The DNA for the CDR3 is TGTGCCAGCAACAACCGACTAGCGGGAGGGGGGGAGCAGTTCTTC. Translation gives CASNNRLAGGGEQFF.

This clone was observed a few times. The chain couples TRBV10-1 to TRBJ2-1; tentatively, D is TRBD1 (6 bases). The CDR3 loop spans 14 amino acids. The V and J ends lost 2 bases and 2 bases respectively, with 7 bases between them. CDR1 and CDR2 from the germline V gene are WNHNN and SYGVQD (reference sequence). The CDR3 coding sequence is TGCGCCAGCAGTGAGGACAGGACCTACAATGAGCAGTTCTTC. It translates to CASSEDRTYNEQFF.

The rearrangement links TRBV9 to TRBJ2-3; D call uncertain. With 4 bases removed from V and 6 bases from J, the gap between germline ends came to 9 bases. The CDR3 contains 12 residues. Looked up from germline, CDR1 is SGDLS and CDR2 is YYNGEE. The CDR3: CASSMIRDTQYF. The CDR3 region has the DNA TGTGCCAGCAGCATGATCCGGGATACGCAGTATTTT.

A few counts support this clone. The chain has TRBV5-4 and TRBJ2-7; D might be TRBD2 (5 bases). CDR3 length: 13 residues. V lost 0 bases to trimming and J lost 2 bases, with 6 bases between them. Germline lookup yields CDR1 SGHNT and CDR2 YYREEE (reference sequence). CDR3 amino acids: CASSLAGTYEQYF. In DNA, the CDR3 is TGTGCCAGCAGCTTGGCGGGGACCTACGAGCAGTACTTC.

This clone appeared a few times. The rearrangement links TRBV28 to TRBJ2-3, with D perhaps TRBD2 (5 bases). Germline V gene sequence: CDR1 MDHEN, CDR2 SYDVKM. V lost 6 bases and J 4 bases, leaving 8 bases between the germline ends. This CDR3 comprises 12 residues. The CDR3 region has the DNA TGTGCCAGCAGACTAGGAGCAGATACGCAGTATTTT. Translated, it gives CASRLGADTQYF.

CDR3 coding DNA: TGTGCCAGCAGTGAGGCACGCAATCAGCCCCAGCATTTT. Translating it yields CASSEARNQPQHF. The chain couples TRBV6-1 to TRBJ1-5; D gene unclear. The V end lost 3 bases, the J end lost 2 bases, and 5 bases lay between the germline ends. The CDR3 is 13 residues long. Germline CDR1 and CDR2: MNHNS and SASEGT.

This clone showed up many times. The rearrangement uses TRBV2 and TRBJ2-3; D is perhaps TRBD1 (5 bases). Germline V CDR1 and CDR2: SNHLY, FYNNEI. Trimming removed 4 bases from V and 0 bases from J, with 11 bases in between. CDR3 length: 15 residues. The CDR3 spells CASSVREGSTDTQYF. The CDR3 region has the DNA TGTGCCAGCAGTGTCAGGGAAGGGAGCACAGATACGCAGTATTTT. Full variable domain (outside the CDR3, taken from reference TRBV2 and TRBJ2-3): EPEVTQTPSHQVTQMGQEVILRCVPISNHLYFYWYRQILGQKVEFLVSFYNNEISEKSEIFDDQFSVERPDGSNFTLKIRSTKLEDSAMYFCASSVREGSTDTQYFGPGTRLTVL.

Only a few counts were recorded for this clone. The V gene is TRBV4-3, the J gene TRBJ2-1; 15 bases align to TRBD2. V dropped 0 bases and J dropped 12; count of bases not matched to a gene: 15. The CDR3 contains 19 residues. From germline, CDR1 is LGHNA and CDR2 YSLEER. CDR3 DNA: TGCGCCAGCAGCCAAGATACAGGGGTGGGACTAGCGGGGGGTCCGGGGCAGTTCTTC. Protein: CASSQDTGVGLAGGPGQFF.